The sequence of this T cell receptor beta chain was determined in a study of T cell repertoires in ileal Crohn's disease. Overall study context: Operated complications were stricturing disease (61%) and penetrating disease (roughly 39%). Study-wide points: Every patient over 26.8% clonality showed endoscopic recurrence. Mucosal expansions were suggested to be mainly CD8 T cells. Compared with non-smokers, active smokers at surgery showed more clonal expansions.

Per the germline V gene, CDR1 is SGHNT and CDR2 is YYREEE (reference sequence). V lost 3 bases to trimming and J lost 6 bases; unmatched junction nucleotides: 6. The CDR3 is 14 residues long. TCRdb's table, derived via immunoSEQ multiplex PCR, lists solely in-frame clones and lacks some. The data show tens of thousands of clones, around 80% seen once. A remark on this clone: What it binds is unknown.

The chain links TRBV5-4 to TRBJ1-2; 9 nucleotides align to TRBD1. Source material: ileal tissue. The TCR sequence derives from an adult with Crohn's disease. The CDR3 DNA follows: TGTGCCAGCAGCTCGAACAGGGGGCATAATGGCTACACCTTC. It codes for CASSSNRGHNGYTF. Based on the CDR3 plus reference TRBV5-4 and TRBJ1-2, the full variable domain is ETGVTQSPTHLIKTRGQQVTLRCSSQSGHNTVSWYQQALGQGPQFIFQYYREEENGRGNFPPRFSGLQFPNYSSELNVNALELDDSALYLCASSSNRGHNGYTFGSGTRLTVV.